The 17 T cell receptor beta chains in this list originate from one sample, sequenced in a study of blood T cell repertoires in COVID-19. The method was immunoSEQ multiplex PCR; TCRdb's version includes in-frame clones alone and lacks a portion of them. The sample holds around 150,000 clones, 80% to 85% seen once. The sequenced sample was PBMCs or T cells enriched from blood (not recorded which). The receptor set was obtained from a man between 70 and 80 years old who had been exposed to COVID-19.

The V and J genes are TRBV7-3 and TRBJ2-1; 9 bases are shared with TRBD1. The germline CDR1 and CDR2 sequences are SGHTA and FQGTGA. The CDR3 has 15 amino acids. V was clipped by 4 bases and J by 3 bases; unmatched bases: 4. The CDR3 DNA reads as TGTGCCAGCAGCTCAACAGGGGGCTTCTACAATGAGCAGTTCTTC. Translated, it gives CASSSTGGFYNEQFF.

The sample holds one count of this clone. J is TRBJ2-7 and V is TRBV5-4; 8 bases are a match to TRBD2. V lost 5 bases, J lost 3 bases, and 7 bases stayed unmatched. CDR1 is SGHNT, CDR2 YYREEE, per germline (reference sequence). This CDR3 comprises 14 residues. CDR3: CASSVTSGNYEQYF. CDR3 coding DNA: TGTGCCAGCAGTGTAACTAGCGGTAACTACGAGCAGTACTTC.

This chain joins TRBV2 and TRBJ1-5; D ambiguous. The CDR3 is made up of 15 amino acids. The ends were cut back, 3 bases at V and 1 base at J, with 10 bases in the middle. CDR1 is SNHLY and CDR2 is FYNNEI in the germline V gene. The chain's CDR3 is CASSEVTRSNQPQHF. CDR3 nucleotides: TGTGCCAGCAGTGAGGTTACTAGGAGCAATCAGCCCCAGCATTTT. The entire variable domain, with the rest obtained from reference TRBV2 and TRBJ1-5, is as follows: EPEVTQTPSHQVTQMGQEVILRCVPISNHLYFYWYRQILGQKVEFLVSFYNNEISEKSEIFDDQFSVERPDGSNFTLKIRSTKLEDSAMYFCASSEVTRSNQPQHFGDGTRLSIL.

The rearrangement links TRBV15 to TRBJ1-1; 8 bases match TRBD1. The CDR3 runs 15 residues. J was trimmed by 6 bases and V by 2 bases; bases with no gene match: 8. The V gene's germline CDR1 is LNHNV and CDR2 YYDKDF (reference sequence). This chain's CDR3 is CATSRFSDRDSEAFF. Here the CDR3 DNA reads TGTGCCACCAGCAGATTCTCGGACAGGGATTCTGAAGCTTTCTTT.

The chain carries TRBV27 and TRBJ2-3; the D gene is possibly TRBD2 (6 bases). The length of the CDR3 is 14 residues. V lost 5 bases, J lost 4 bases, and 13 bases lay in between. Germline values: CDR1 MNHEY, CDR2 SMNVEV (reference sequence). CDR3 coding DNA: TGTGCCAGCAGTCCACCACGGGGGTCAGATACGCAGTATTTT. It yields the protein CASSPPRGSDTQYF.

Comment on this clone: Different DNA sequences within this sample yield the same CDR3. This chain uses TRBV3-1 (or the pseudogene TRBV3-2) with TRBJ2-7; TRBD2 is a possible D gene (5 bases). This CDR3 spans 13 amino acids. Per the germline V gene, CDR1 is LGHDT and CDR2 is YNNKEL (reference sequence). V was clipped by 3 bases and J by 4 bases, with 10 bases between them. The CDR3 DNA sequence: TGTGCCAGCAGCCAGGGTACGGGGTACGAGCAGTACTTC. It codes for CASSQGTGYEQYF.

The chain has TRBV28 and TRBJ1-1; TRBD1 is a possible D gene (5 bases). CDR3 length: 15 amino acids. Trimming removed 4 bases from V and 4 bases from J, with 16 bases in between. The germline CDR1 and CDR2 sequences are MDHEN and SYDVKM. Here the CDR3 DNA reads TGTGCCAGCAGTTCCGCGGGGCAAGCGGGCACTGAAGCTTTCTTT. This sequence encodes CASSSAGQAGTEAFF.

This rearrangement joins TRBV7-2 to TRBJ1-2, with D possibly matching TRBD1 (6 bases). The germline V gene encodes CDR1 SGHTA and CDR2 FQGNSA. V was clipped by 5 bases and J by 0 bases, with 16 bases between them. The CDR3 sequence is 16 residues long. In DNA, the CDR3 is TGTGCCAGCAGCCCCCCGTTAGCAGGGGCTAACTATGGCTACACCTTC. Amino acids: CASSPPLAGANYGYTF.

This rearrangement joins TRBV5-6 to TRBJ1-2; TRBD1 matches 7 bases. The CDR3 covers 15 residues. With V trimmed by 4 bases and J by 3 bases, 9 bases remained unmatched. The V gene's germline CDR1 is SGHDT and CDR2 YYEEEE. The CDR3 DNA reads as TGTGCCAGCAGCCCGACAGGGACGGTGCACTATGGCTACACCTTC. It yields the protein CASSPTGTVHYGYTF.

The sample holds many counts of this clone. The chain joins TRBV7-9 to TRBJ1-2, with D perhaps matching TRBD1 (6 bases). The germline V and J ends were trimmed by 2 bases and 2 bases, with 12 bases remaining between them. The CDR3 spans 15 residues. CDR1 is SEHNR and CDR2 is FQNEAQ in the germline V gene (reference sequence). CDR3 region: CASSLPQGLNYGYTF. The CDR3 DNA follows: TGTGCCAGCAGCTTACCACAGGGTTTGAACTATGGCTACACCTTC.

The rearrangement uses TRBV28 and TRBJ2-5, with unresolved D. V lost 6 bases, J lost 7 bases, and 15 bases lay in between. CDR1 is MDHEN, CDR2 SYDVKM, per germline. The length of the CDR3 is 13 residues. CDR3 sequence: CASSPQVPRTQYF. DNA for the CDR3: TGTGCCAGCAGCCCCCAAGTCCCCAGGACCCAGTACTTC.

Here the CDR3 DNA reads TGTGCCAGCAGCGTAGGTGGGACAGGGAATGAGCAGTTCTTC. It specifies CASSVGGTGNEQFF. The chain employs TRBV9 and TRBJ2-1; 9 nucleotides agree with TRBD1. CDR1 and CDR2 from the germline V gene are SGDLS and YYNGEE. The trim removed 0 bases at V and 7 bases at J, leaving 2 bases unmatched. The CDR3 spans 14 residues.

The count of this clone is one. CDR3 region: CATYRYGYTF. The CDR3 DNA follows: TGTGCCACCTATCGTTATGGCTACACCTTC. V and J are TRBV12-3 or TRBV12-4 and TRBJ1-2; D is undetermined. CDR3 length: 10 residues. V was shortened by 10 bases and J by 5 bases, with 8 bases between the two germline ends.

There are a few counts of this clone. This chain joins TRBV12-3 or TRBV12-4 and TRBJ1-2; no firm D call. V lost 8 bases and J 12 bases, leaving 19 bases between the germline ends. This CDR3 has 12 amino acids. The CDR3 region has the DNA TGTGCCAGCGGCCGGGAACGAGGGTTTCACACCTTC. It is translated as CASGRERGFHTF.

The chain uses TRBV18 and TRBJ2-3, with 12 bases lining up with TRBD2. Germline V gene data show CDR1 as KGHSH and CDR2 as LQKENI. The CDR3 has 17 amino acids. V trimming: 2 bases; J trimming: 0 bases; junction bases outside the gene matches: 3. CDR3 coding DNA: TGTGCCAGCTCACCAAGGACTAGCGGGATGAGCACAGATACGCAGTATTTT. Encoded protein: CASSPRTSGMSTDTQYF. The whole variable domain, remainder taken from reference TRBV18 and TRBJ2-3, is NAGVMQNPRHLVRRRGQEARLRCSPMKGHSHVYWYRQLPEEGLKFMVYLQKENIIDESGMPKERFSAEFPKEGPSILRIQQVVRGDSAAYFCASSPRTSGMSTDTQYFGPGTRLTVL.

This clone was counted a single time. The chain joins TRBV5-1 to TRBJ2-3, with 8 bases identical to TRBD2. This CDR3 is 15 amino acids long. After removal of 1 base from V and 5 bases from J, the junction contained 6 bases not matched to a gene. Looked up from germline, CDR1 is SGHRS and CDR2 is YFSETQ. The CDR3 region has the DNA TGCGCCAGCAGCTTGAGGTCGGGGGGGCGAGATACGCAGTATTTT. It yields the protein CASSLRSGGRDTQYF. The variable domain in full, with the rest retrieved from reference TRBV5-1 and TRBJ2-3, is KAGVTQTPRYLIKTRGQQVTLSCSPISGHRSVSWYQQTPGQGLQFLFEYFSETQRNKGNFPGRFSGRQFSNSRSEMNVSTLELGDSALYLCASSLRSGGRDTQYFGPGTRLTVL.

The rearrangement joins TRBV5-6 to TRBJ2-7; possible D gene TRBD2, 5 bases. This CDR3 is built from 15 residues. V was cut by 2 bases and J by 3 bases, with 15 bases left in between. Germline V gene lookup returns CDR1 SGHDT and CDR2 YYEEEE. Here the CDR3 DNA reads TGTGCCAGCAGCTTAAGTCCCGGGAAGATCTACGAGCAGTACTTC. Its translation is CASSLSPGKIYEQYF.